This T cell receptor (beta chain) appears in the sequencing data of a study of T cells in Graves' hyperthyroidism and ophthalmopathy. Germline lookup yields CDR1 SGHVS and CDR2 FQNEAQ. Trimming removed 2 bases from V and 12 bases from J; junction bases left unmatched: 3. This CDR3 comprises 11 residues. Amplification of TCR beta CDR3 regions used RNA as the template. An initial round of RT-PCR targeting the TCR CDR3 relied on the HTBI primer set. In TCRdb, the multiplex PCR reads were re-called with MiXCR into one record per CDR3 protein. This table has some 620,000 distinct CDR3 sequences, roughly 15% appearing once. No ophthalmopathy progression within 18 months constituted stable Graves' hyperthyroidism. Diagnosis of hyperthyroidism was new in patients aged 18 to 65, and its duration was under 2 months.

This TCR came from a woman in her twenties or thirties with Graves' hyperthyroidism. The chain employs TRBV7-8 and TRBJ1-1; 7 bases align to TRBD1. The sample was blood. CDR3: CASSLQGVPFF. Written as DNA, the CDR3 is TGTGCCAGCAGCTTACAGGGGGTCCCTTTCTTT.